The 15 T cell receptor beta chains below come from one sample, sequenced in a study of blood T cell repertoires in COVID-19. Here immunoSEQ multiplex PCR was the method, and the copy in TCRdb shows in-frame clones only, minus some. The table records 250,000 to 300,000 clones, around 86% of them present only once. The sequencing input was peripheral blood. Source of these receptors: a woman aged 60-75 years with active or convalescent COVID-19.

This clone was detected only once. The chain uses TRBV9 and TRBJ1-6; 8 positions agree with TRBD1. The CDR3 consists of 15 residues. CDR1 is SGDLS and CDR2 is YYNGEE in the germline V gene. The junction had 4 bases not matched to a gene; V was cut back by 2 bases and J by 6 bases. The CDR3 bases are TGTGCCAGCAGCGTTACCAGGGGGCTTAATTCACCCCTCCACTTT. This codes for CASSVTRGLNSPLHF.

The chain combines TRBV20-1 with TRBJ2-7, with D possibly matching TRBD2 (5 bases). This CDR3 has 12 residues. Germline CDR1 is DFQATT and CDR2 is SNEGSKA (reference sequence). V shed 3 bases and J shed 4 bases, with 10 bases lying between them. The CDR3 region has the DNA TGCAGTGCTAGTCCTAGCTGGTACGAGCAGTACTTC. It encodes CSASPSWYEQYF.

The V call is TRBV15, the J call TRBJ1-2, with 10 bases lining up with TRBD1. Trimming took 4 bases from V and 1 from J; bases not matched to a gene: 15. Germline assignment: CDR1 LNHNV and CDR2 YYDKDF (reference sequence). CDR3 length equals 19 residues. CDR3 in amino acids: CATSNPPPGQGPINYGYTF. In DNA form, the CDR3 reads TGTGCCACCAGCAACCCTCCTCCGGGACAGGGGCCGATTAACTATGGCTACACCTTC.

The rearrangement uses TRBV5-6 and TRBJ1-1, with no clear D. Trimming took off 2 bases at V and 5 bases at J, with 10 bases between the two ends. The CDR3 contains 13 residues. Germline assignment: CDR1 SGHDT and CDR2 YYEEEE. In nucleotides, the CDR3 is TGTGCCAGCAGCTTTTCTGGAGTAACTGAAGCTTTCTTT. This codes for CASSFSGVTEAFF.

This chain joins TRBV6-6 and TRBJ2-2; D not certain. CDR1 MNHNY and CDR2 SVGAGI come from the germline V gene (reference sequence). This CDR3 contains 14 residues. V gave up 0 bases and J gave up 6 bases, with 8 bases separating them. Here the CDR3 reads CASSYSYLAGELFF. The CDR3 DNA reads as TGTGCCAGCAGTTACTCGTATCTAGCCGGGGAGCTGTTTTTT.

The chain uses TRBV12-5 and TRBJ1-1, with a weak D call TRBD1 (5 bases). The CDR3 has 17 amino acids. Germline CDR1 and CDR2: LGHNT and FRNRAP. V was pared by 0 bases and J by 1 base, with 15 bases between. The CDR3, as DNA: TGTGCTAGTGGTTTGGTCTTAAGTGGGGCGAGGAACACTGAAGCTTTCTTT. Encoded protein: CASGLVLSGARNTEAFF.

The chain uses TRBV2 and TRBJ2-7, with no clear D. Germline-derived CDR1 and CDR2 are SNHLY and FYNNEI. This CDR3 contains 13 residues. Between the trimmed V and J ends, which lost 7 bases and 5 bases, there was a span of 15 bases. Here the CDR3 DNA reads TGTGCCAGCACGGCCAGCGCCATGGACGAGCAGTACTTC. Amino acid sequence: CASTASAMDEQYF.

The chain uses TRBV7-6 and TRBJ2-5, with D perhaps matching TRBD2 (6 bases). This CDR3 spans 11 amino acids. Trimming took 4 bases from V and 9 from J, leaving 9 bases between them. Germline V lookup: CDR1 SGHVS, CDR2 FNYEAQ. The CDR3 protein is CASSWTGAQYF. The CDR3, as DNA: TGTGCCAGCAGCTGGACGGGGGCCCAGTACTTC.

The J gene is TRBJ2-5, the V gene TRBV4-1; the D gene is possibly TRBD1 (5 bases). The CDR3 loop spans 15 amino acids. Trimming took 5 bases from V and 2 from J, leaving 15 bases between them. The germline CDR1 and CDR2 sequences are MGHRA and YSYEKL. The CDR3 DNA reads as TGCGCCAGCAGCTCCGGACAAAAGAAACAAGAGACCCAGTACTTC. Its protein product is CASSSGQKKQETQYF.

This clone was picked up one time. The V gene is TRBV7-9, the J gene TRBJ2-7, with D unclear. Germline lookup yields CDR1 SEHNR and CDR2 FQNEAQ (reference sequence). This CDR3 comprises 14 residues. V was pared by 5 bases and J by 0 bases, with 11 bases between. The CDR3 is CASSPEPGSYEQYF. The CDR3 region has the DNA TGTGCCAGCAGCCCCGAGCCCGGCTCCTACGAGCAGTACTTC. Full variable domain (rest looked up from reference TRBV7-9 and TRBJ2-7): DTGVSQNPRHKITKRGQNVTFRCDPISEHNRLYWYRQTLGQGPEFLTYFQNEAQLEKSRLLSDRFSAERPKGSFSTLEIQRTEQGDSAMYLCASSPEPGSYEQYFGPGTRLTVT.

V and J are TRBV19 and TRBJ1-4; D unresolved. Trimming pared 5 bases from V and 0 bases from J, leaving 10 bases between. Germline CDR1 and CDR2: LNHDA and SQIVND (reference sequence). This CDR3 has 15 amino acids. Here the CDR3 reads CASSRHEATNEKLFF. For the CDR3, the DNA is TGTGCCAGTAGTCGACACGAAGCAACTAATGAAAAACTGTTTTTT.

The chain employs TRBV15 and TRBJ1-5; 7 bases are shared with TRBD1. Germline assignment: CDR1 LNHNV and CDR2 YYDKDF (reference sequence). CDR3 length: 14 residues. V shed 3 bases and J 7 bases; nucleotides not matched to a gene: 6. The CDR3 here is CATSRGDRVQPQHF. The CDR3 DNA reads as TGTGCCACCAGCAGGGGAGACAGGGTCCAGCCCCAGCATTTT.

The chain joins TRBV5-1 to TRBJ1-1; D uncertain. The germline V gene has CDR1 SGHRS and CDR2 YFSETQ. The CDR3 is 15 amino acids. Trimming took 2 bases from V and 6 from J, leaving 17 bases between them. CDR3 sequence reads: CASSLTRSGTPEAFF. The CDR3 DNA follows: TGCGCCAGCAGCTTAACGAGGAGTGGTACGCCTGAAGCTTTCTTT.

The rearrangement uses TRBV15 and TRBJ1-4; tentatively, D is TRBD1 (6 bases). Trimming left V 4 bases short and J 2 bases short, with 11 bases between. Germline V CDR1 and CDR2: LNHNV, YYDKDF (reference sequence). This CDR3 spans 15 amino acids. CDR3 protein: CATSTLTGTNEKLFF. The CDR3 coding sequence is TGTGCCACCAGCACTCTCACAGGGACTAATGAAAAACTGTTTTTT.

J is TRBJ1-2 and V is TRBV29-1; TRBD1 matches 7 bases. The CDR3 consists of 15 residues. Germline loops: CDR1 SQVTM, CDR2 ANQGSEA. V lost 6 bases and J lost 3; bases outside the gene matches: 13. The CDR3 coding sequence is TGCAGCGTCGCACCCAGGGGGGCGGGTGACTATGGCTACACCTTC. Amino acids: CSVAPRGAGDYGYTF.